This TCR beta chain originates from a study of shared T cell receptors in the human thymus. V dropped 7 bases and J dropped 0; count of bases not matched to a gene: 4. The CDR3 loop spans 14 amino acids. Germline V gives CDR1 WNHNN, CDR2 SYGVQD (reference sequence). Libraries were prepared by immunoSEQ multiplex PCR; TCRdb keeps only in-frame clonotypes and omits some of them. The sample has around 730,000 clones, 75% to 90% seen once. These sequences were also reported in another study, on human thymus T cells. That work contributes: It was healthy Finnish infants having corrective surgery for congenital heart defects who were the donors. During corrective heart surgery, resections were taken, and the thymus tissue came from them. Highly overlapping thymic repertoires among unrelated individuals were reported in related research.

The origin of this receptor is a girl under three years old with a congenital heart defect. The sample taken for sequencing was thymocytes. The genes are TRBV10-1 and TRBJ1-1, with TRBD1 matching 8 bases. The DNA for the CDR3 is TGCGCCAGCAACATCAGGGGGCTGAACACTGAAGCTTTCTTT. This sequence encodes CASNIRGLNTEAFF.